A selection of T cell receptor beta chains follows, all from one sample in a study of T cells in Graves' hyperthyroidism and ophthalmopathy. TCRdb itself ran the multiplex PCR reads through MiXCR, one entry per CDR3 protein. The data show around 360,000 distinct CDR3 sequences, approximately 14% seen once. Source material: blood. The receptor set was obtained from a woman aged 60-75 years with Graves' ophthalmopathy. The CDR3 runs from the conserved cysteine through the conserved F or W. The D gene is left open where the match is weak. Not all rows give a size; the values are once, few, many and, for expanded clones, a class.

size: many; D: NA; J: TRBJ2-5; length: 15; V: TRBV6-1; CDR3: CASSSTPDIQETQYF; DNA: TGTGCCAGCAGCTCAACCCCCGACATCCAAGAGACCCAGTACTTC
size: NA; D: NA; J: TRBJ1-6; length: 19; V: TRBV10-1; CDR3: CASSPLPRDYASYNSPLHF; DNA: TGTGCCAGCAGTCCGCTTCCTAGGGATTATGCCTCCTATAATTCACCCCTCCACTTT
size: NA; D: NA; J: TRBJ1-1; length: 15; V: TRBV5-1; CDR3: CASSLQGTGWGEAFF; DNA: TGCGCCAGCAGCCTACAAGGTACAGGATGGGGTGAAGCTTTCTTT
size: many; D: NA; J: TRBJ1-5; length: 16; V: TRBV20-1; CDR3: CSAQGVRGYSNQPQHF; DNA: TGCAGTGCCCAGGGCGTGAGGGGGTATAGCAATCAGCCCCAGCATTTT
size: many; D: TRBD2; J: TRBJ2-1; length: 17; V: TRBV7-6; CDR3: CASSPGLAGGDYNEQFF; DNA: TGTGCCAGCAGCCCTGGACTAGCGGGAGGTGATTACAATGAGCAGTTCTTC
size: many; D: NA; J: TRBJ2-5; length: 14; V: TRBV28; CDR3: CASSPLRGEETQYF; DNA: TGTGCCAGCAGTCCACTCAGGGGGGAGGAGACCCAGTACTTC
size: many; D: NA; J: TRBJ2-7; length: 14; V: TRBV28; CDR3: CASSSTGWDYEQYF; DNA: TGTGCCAGCAGTTCCACCGGGTGGGACTACGAGCAGTACTTC
size: NA; D: TRBD1; J: TRBJ2-7; length: 15; V: TRBV2; CDR3: CASSDGRQGAYEQYF; DNA: TGTGCCAGCAGTGATGGGCGACAGGGGGCTTACGAGCAGTACTTC
size: many; D: TRBD2; J: TRBJ2-3; length: 16; V: TRBV28; CDR3: CASSSQVAGGTDTQYF; DNA: TGTGCCAGCAGTTCCCAGGTGGCGGGGGGCACAGATACGCAGTATTTT
size: few; D: TRBD2; J: TRBJ2-7; length: 14; V: TRBV20-1; CDR3: CSAIPNRDYDEQYF; DNA: TGCAGTGCTATACCAAACCGGGACTATGACGAGCAGTACTTC
size: few; D: NA; J: TRBJ2-1; length: 18; V: TRBV5-1; CDR3: CASSLASGGAGSSWKQFF; DNA: TGCGCCAGCAGCTTGGCCTCAGGGGGAGCGGGAAGTTCTTGGAAGCAGTTCTTC
size: many; D: NA; J: TRBJ1-2; length: 14; V: TRBV28; CDR3: CASGYSGAGRGYTF; DNA: TGTGCCAGCGGATATTCAGGGGCAGGGCGAGGCTACACCTTC
size: NA; D: TRBD1; J: TRBJ1-1; length: 16; V: TRBV18; CDR3: CASSPPRGGVLTEAFF; DNA: TGTGCCAGCTCACCACCCAGGGGGGGAGTTTTAACTGAAGCTTTCTTT
size: few; D: TRBD2; J: TRBJ2-1; length: 15; V: TRBV28; CDR3: CASRSTGGGYNEQFF; DNA: TGTGCCAGCAGATCTACGGGGGGGGGCTACAATGAGCAGTTCTTC
size: many; D: TRBD2; J: TRBJ2-1; length: 16; V: TRBV20-1; CDR3: CSARPPGTSGRNEQFF; DNA: TGCAGTGCTAGACCCCCCGGGACTAGCGGGAGGAATGAGCAGTTCTTC
size: many; D: TRBD1; J: TRBJ1-5; length: 20; V: TRBV28; CDR3: CASSLRPGTGGGYSNQPQHF; DNA: TGTGCCAGCAGTTTAAGACCCGGGACAGGGGGCGGTTATAGCAATCAGCCCCAGCATTTT
size: many; D: NA; J: TRBJ2-7; length: 14; V: TRBV6-6; CDR3: CASSYRRSPYEQYF; DNA: TGTGCCAGCAGTTACCGGCGTAGTCCCTACGAGCAGTACTTC
size: NA; D: NA; J: TRBJ2-1; length: 14; V: TRBV6-1; CDR3: CASSRVGSYNEQFF; DNA: TGTGCCAGCAGCAGGGTGGGTTCCTACAATGAGCAGTTCTTC
size: NA; D: NA; J: TRBJ2-5; length: 15; V: TRBV5-1; CDR3: CASSLETPVRETQYF; DNA: TGCGCCAGCAGCTTGGAGACACCGGTGCGGGAGACCCAGTACTTC
size: many; D: TRBD2; J: TRBJ2-3; length: 14; V: TRBV20-1; CDR3: CSGGEGSRTDTQYF; DNA: TGCAGTGGAGGGGAGGGGTCTCGCACAGATACGCAGTATTTT
size: few; D: NA; J: TRBJ2-4; length: 14; V: TRBV5-6; CDR3: CASSLMGSKNIQYF; DNA: TGTGCCAGCAGCTTGATGGGGTCCAAAAACATTCAGTACTTC
size: NA; D: NA; J: TRBJ2-1; length: 12; V: TRBV7-3; CDR3: CASSATRGEQFF; DNA: TGTGCCAGCAGCGCAACGCGGGGTGAGCAGTTCTTC
size: many; D: TRBD1; J: TRBJ2-7; length: 13; V: TRBV6-1; CDR3: CASRGQGLDEQYF; DNA: TGTGCCAGCAGGGGACAGGGGCTCGACGAGCAGTACTTC
size: few; D: NA; J: TRBJ2-1; length: 16; V: TRBV20-1; CDR3: CSAQPFPVRIYNEQFF; DNA: TGCAGTGCCCAACCCTTCCCCGTCCGAATCTACAATGAGCAGTTCTTC
size: many; D: TRBD1; J: TRBJ2-3; length: 15; V: TRBV20-1; CDR3: CSATHRTGEIDTQYF; DNA: TGCAGTGCTACCCATCGGACAGGGGAGATAGATACGCAGTATTTT
size: NA; D: NA; J: TRBJ1-1; length: 12; V: TRBV28; CDR3: CASSPDGTEAFF; DNA: TGTGCCAGCAGCCCTGATGGGACTGAAGCTTTCTTT
size: many; D: TRBD1; J: TRBJ2-3; length: 16; V: TRBV28; CDR3: CASSLILGQGTDTQYF; DNA: TGTGCCAGCAGTTTAATCCTGGGACAGGGGACAGATACGCAGTATTTT
size: many; D: TRBD2; J: TRBJ2-1; length: 15; V: TRBV2; CDR3: CASLQLAGGPREQFF; DNA: TGTGCCAGCCTCCAACTAGCGGGAGGGCCTCGAGAGCAGTTCTTC
size: NA; D: NA; J: TRBJ2-4; length: 16; V: TRBV12-3/TRBV12-4; CDR3: CASSHRDGVAKNIQYF; DNA: TGTGCCAGCAGCCACCGGGATGGGGTAGCCAAAAACATTCAGTACTTC
size: many; D: NA; J: TRBJ2-1; length: 15; V: TRBV20-1; CDR3: CSASGAGSSYNEQFF; DNA: TGCAGTGCTAGCGGTGCCGGAAGCTCCTACAATGAGCAGTTCTTC
size: few; D: NA; J: TRBJ1-5; length: 16; V: TRBV27; CDR3: CASRSTQGGGNQPQHF; DNA: TGTGCCAGCAGATCGACACAGGGCGGGGGCAATCAGCCCCAGCATTTT
size: few; D: TRBD2; J: TRBJ2-1; length: 16; V: TRBV5-1; CDR3: CASRPTGTNSYNEQFF; DNA: TGCGCCAGCAGACCGACCGGGACTAACTCCTACAATGAGCAGTTCTTC
size: few; D: TRBD2; J: TRBJ2-2; length: 15; V: TRBV7-2; CDR3: CASSLRGRESGELFF; DNA: TGTGCCAGCAGCCTCCGCGGGCGGGAGTCGGGGGAGCTGTTTTTT
size: few; D: NA; J: TRBJ2-2; length: 15; V: TRBV6-1; CDR3: CASSEGAGTRGELFF; DNA: TGTGCCAGCAGTGAAGGAGCAGGAACCCGCGGGGAGCTGTTTTTT
size: many; D: TRBD2; J: TRBJ2-7; length: 18; V: TRBV10-1; CDR3: CASSVHPARLASSYEQYF; DNA: TGCGCCAGCAGTGTACACCCAGCGCGACTAGCGAGCTCCTACGAGCAGTACTTC
size: NA; D: NA; J: TRBJ2-2; length: 12; V: TRBV28; CDR3: CASSPLHGELFF; DNA: TGTGCCAGCAGTCCCTTACACGGGGAGCTGTTTTTT
size: many; D: TRBD1; J: TRBJ2-3; length: 14; V: TRBV5-1; CDR3: CASSLEQGGDTQYF; DNA: TGCGCCAGCAGCTTGGAACAGGGGGGAGATACGCAGTATTTT
size: many; D: NA; J: TRBJ1-5; length: 18; V: TRBV7-9; CDR3: CASSLVLGKRGSNQPQHF; DNA: TGTGCCAGCAGCTTAGTTTTGGGGAAACGAGGTAGCAATCAGCCCCAGCATTTT
size: NA; D: NA; J: TRBJ2-2; length: 15; V: TRBV27; CDR3: CASSLSEPGTGELFF; DNA: TGTGCCAGCAGTTTATCGGAGCCGGGCACCGGGGAGCTGTTTTTT
size: NA; D: NA; J: TRBJ2-1; length: 13; V: TRBV9; CDR3: CASSVPPAAEQFF; DNA: TGTGCCAGCAGCGTACCCCCAGCGGCTGAGCAGTTCTTC